These 27 T cell receptor beta chains share one sample of origin, sequenced in a study of T-cell reconstitution after alpha-beta-depleted transplantation in children. Preparation of the TCRbeta library used unique molecular identifiers. TCRdb used MiXCR to reprocess the PCR reads, holding one entry per CDR3 protein. The sample has 40,000 to 60,000 distinct CDR3 sequences, around 9.2% seen once. The sample in question was PBMCs, mostly from graft donor cells, obtained 60 days after TCRalphabeta/CD19-depleted stem cell transplant. The receptors stem from a male patient under 10 years old who had a stem cell transplant for chronic granulomatous disease, so the T cells may come from the graft donor.

This clonotype appeared many times. The chain employs TRBV20-1 and TRBJ2-4, with 8 bases lining up with TRBD1. Germline V CDR1 and CDR2: DFQATT, SNEGSKA (reference sequence). The V gene end was trimmed by 4 bases and the J gene end by 9 bases; junction bases not matched to a gene: 14. This CDR3 is built from 15 residues. CDR3 nucleotides: TGCAGTGCTATTGTCAGGGGGCGCCCTGGAGGCATTCAGTACTTC. It codes for CSAIVRGRPGGIQYF.

This chain links TRBV30 with TRBJ2-3; D is ambiguous. Germline CDR1 GTSNPN, CDR2 SVGIG (reference sequence). The CDR3 totals 15 residues. With 0 bases removed from V and 1 base from J, the gap between germline ends came to 11 bases. The CDR3 spells CAWSVRGLRTDTQYF. In DNA, the CDR3 is TGTGCCTGGAGTGTACGAGGATTGCGCACAGATACGCAGTATTTT.

The sample holds a few counts of this clonotype. The gene calls are TRBV7-2 and TRBJ1-5; possibly TRBD1 for D (6 bases). Germline loops: CDR1 SGHTA, CDR2 FQGNSA. The CDR3 extends over 15 amino acids. With 5 bases removed from V and 6 bases from J, the gap between germline ends came to 17 bases. CDR3 in amino acids: CASSRATGGGQPQHF. The CDR3 DNA reads TGTGCCAGCAGCCGCGCGACAGGAGGGGGTCAGCCCCAGCATTTT.

This clonotype was found many times. The chain has TRBV5-1 and TRBJ2-1; D ambiguous. The CDR3 extends over 16 amino acids. Trimming shortened V by 0 bases and J by 1 base, and 11 bases separated the two germline ends. Germline V gene data show CDR1 as SGHRS and CDR2 as YFSETQ. CDR3 region: CASSLAPARSYNEQFF. CDR3 coding DNA: TGCGCCAGCAGCTTGGCCCCAGCAAGATCCTACAATGAGCAGTTCTTC.

The sample holds many counts of this clonotype. This chain connects TRBV5-1 to TRBJ2-1; 7 bases fit TRBD1. V lost 1 base, J lost 4 bases, and 2 bases stayed unmatched. Germline V CDR1 and CDR2: SGHRS, YFSETQ. The CDR3 is made up of 14 amino acids. The CDR3 sequence: CASSLLGQYNEQFF. Here the CDR3 DNA reads TGCGCCAGCAGCTTGTTGGGACAGTACAATGAGCAGTTCTTC.

CDR3 sequence (DNA): TGTGCCAGCAGTTTGACAAGAATAAACACTGAAGCTTTCTTT. As protein: CASSLTRINTEAFF. This chain uses TRBV12-3 or TRBV12-4 with TRBJ1-1; D gene unclear. This CDR3 spans 14 amino acids. Deletions cut 3 bases from V and 2 bases from J, with 10 bases between.

The chain is built from TRBV6-1 and TRBJ1-6, with 9 positions matching TRBD1. Germline assignment: CDR1 MNHNS and CDR2 SASEGT. V was clipped by 5 bases and J by 4 bases; unmatched bases: 6. The CDR3 is 16 amino acids. The CDR3, as DNA: TGTGCCAGCAGTCCCGGGACAGGGTTTTATAATTCACCCCTCCACTTT. Translation: CASSPGTGFYNSPLHF.

This clonotype was seen repeatedly, ten times or more. Sequence at one end of the junction differs from germline and may be a read error. This rearrangement joins TRBV27 to TRBJ2-1; D perhaps matches TRBD1 (6 bases). CDR3 length: 13 residues. From germline, CDR1 is MNHEY and CDR2 SMNVEV (reference sequence). This CDR3 is CATSWNRDNEQFF. The CDR3 DNA reads TGTGCCACCAGTTGGAACAGGGACAATGAGCAGTTCTTC.

The rearrangement joins TRBV4-1 to TRBJ1-5; D unclear. CDR3 length equals 18 residues. Trimming removed 0 bases from V and 3 bases from J, with 18 bases in between. The V gene's germline CDR1 is MGHRA and CDR2 YSYEKL. For the CDR3, the DNA is TGCGCCAGCAGCCAAGATCTATCTTCCGGCCGGCTCAATCAGCCCCAGCATTTT. It codes for CASSQDLSSGRLNQPQHF.

This clonotype was picked up a small number of times. This chain connects TRBV28 to TRBJ1-6; D gene ambiguous. The CDR3 contains 14 residues. The V gene's germline CDR1 is MDHEN and CDR2 SYDVKM. Trimming left V 7 bases short and J 8 bases short, with 15 bases between. CDR3 amino acids: CASNLSNWDSPLHF. CDR3 sequence (DNA): TGTGCCAGCAACCTCTCTAACTGGGATTCACCCCTCCACTTT.

On this clonotype itself: At one of its ends the junction is not consistent with the germline gene, which may arise from a read error. The chain couples TRBV6-2 or TRBV6-3 to TRBJ1-5; 10 nucleotides agree with TRBD1. CDR1 is MNHEY, CDR2 SVGEGT, per germline. The CDR3 sequence is 15 residues long. The CDR3 loop reads CAGSYKTGGGQPQHF. CDR3 nucleotide sequence: TGTGCCGGCAGTTACAAGACAGGGGGCGGCCAGCCCCAGCATTTT.

Only a few counts were recorded for this clonotype. In DNA, the CDR3 is TGTGCCACCAGCAAGGGGCCCTCCTTTTACAATGAGCAGTTCTTC. Its protein product is CATSKGPSFYNEQFF. V usage is TRBV15 and J usage is TRBJ2-1; possibly TRBD1 for D (5 bases). The CDR3 is 15 residues long. The ends were cut back, 4 bases at V and 4 bases at J, with 14 bases in the middle. Germline CDR1 is LNHNV and CDR2 is YYDKDF (reference sequence). The whole variable domain, filled in from reference TRBV15 and TRBJ2-1, reads DAMVIQNPRYQVTQFGKPVTLSCSQTLNHNVMYWYQQKSSQAPKLLFHYYDKDFNNEADTPDNFQSRRPNTSFCFLDIRSPGLGDTAMYLCATSKGPSFYNEQFFGPGTRLTVL.

This clonotype has a handful of counts. The chain employs TRBV23-1 and TRBJ2-5, with D maybe TRBD1 (6 bases). Being an ORF, TRBV23-1 has a function that is uncertain. There are 14 residues in the CDR3. Trimming left V 7 bases short and J 3 bases short, with 15 bases between. CDR3 sequence: CASTSSRGKETQYF. CDR3 DNA sequence: TGCGCCAGCACTTCAAGTAGGGGGAAAGAGACCCAGTACTTC.

Comments on this clonotype: This clone may be a read error of a much larger clone one base away. The V call is TRBV12-3 or TRBV12-4, the J call TRBJ2-1, with unresolved D. Trimming pared 4 bases from V and 5 bases from J, leaving 12 bases between. The CDR3 spans 14 residues. The CDR3 sequence: CASSWKQTHNEQFF. The CDR3, as DNA: TGTGCCAGCAGTTGGAAACAGACTCACAATGAGCAGTTCTTC.

In its sample, this clonotype was seen many times. This rearrangement joins TRBV6-5 to TRBJ2-1; possible D gene TRBD2, 5 bases. Germline-derived CDR1 and CDR2 are MNHEY and SVGAGI. This CDR3 comprises 16 residues. V was clipped by 2 bases and J by 0 bases, with 11 bases between them. The CDR3 nucleotides read TGTGCCAGCAGTTACCAACTAGAAAGCTCCTACAATGAGCAGTTCTTC. Translating it yields CASSYQLESSYNEQFF.

This clonotype was found a few times. The chain uses TRBV11-2 and TRBJ2-6, with D uncertain. Trimming took off 5 bases at V and 0 bases at J, with 8 bases between the two ends. This CDR3 contains 15 residues. Germline-derived CDR1 and CDR2 are SGHAT and FQNNGV. The DNA for the CDR3 is TGTGCCAGCAGCGCCATATTCTCTGGGGCCAACGTCCTGACTTTC. It translates to CASSAIFSGANVLTF.

This clonotype was seen many times. The chain recombines TRBV12-3 or TRBV12-4 with TRBJ2-6; D call uncertain. This CDR3 region has 15 residues. V gave up 3 bases and J gave up 0 bases, with 6 bases separating them. DNA for the CDR3: TGTGCCAGCAGTTTTCCCCCCTCTGGGGCCAACGTCCTGACTTTC. Its protein is CASSFPPSGANVLTF.

The sample holds many counts of this clonotype. This chain links TRBV7-2 with TRBJ2-3; tentative D call: TRBD2 (6 bases). The CDR3 length is 16 residues. The V end lost 5 bases, the J end lost 2 bases, and 17 bases lay between the germline ends. Germline CDR1 reads SGHTA; CDR2 reads FQGNSA. CDR3 region: CASSPERVGNTDTQYF. The CDR3 bases are TGTGCCAGCAGCCCGGAGCGGGTGGGGAACACAGATACGCAGTATTTT.

The sample holds many counts of this clonotype. J is TRBJ2-7 and V is TRBV9; 8 bases line up with TRBD2. With V trimmed by 3 bases and J by 3 bases, 8 bases remained unmatched. CDR1 and CDR2 from the germline V gene are SGDLS and YYNGEE. The CDR3 has 15 amino acids. The CDR3 DNA sequence: TGTGCCAGCAGCGAGTCTAGCGGGTCATACTACGAGCAGTACTTC. Its protein product is CASSESSGSYYEQYF.

This clonotype was recorded at least ten times. This chain joins TRBV9 and TRBJ2-5; D is ambiguous. V lost 0 bases and J 5 bases, leaving 11 bases between the germline ends. The CDR3 loop spans 14 amino acids. Germline values: CDR1 SGDLS, CDR2 YYNGEE. The CDR3: CASSVGSLTETQYF. The CDR3 bases are TGTGCCAGCAGCGTAGGGTCACTAACGGAGACCCAGTACTTC.

This clonotype was found many times. The chain uses TRBV27 and TRBJ2-3; 9 nucleotides agree with TRBD2. The CDR3 is made up of 16 amino acids. Losses at the gene ends were 4 bases for V and 0 bases for J; bases not matched to a gene: 5. Germline CDR1 MNHEY, CDR2 SMNVEV (reference sequence). CDR3 region: CASSSGLAISTDTQYF. The CDR3 bases are TGTGCCAGCAGTTCGGGACTAGCAATCAGCACAGATACGCAGTATTTT.

This clonotype has a count of ten or more. The rearrangement joins TRBV7-9 to TRBJ2-7; 10 bases are shared with TRBD2. The CDR3 is made up of 14 amino acids. The V and J ends lost 5 bases and 2 bases, in that order; junction bases with no gene match: 3. The V gene's germline CDR1 is SEHNR and CDR2 FQNEAQ (reference sequence). The CDR3 loop reads CASSRTSGPYEQYF. The CDR3 coding sequence is TGTGCCAGCAGCCGGACTAGCGGCCCCTACGAGCAGTACTTC.

This clonotype was observed a handful of times. The rearrangement links TRBV9 to TRBJ1-6; D gene uncertain. V gave up 0 bases and J gave up 5 bases, with 12 bases separating them. There are 16 residues in the CDR3. Germline V gives CDR1 SGDLS, CDR2 YYNGEE. The CDR3 bases are TGTGCCAGCAGCGTAGGACTCGACATTAATAATTCACCCCTCCACTTT. Protein: CASSVGLDINNSPLHF.

This clonotype has just a few counts. The gene calls are TRBV20-1 and TRBJ1-1; D gene unclear. Trimming took off 0 bases at V and 14 bases at J, with 16 bases between the two ends. The CDR3 runs 12 residues. Germline V CDR1 and CDR2: DFQATT, SNEGSKA (reference sequence). CDR3 region: CSARDLQAPPFF. CDR3 coding DNA: TGCAGTGCTAGAGATCTCCAGGCCCCCCCCTTCTTT.

This rearrangement joins TRBV27 to TRBJ1-2, with 9 bases matching TRBD1. The CDR3 totals 14 residues. V lost 5 bases to trimming and J lost 4 bases; unmatched junction nucleotides: 5. In germline, CDR1 is MNHEY, CDR2 SMNVEV (reference sequence). CDR3 in DNA: TGTGCCAGCAGTCTACAGGGGGCTGGCTATGGCTACACCTTC. Translating gives CASSLQGAGYGYTF.

This clonotype was detected ten times or more. This rearrangement joins TRBV28 to TRBJ2-3, with D possibly matching TRBD2 (5 bases). Trimming removed 0 bases at V and 6 bases at J, with 13 bases between. The CDR3 spans 15 residues. Per the germline V gene, CDR1 is MDHEN and CDR2 is SYDVKM. Here the CDR3 DNA reads TGTGCCAGCAGTTTATGGCCCGAGGGAGACGATACGCAGTATTTT. This encodes CASSLWPEGDDTQYF. Supplemented by reference TRBV28 and TRBJ2-3, the full variable domain reads DVKVTQSSRYLVKRTGEKVFLECVQDMDHENMFWYRQDPGLGLRLIYFSYDVKMKEKGDIPEGYSVSREKKERFSLILESASTNQTSMYLCASSLWPEGDDTQYFGPGTRLTVL.

At least ten counts were recorded for this clonotype. The V gene is TRBV28, the J gene TRBJ1-2; TRBD1 matches 10 bases. The CDR3 loop spans 14 amino acids. V lost 6 bases and J lost 4; bases outside the gene matches: 5. Germline CDR1 is MDHEN and CDR2 is SYDVKM. The CDR3 bases are TGTGCCAGCAGATTCGGACAGGGGGTCTATGGCTACACCTTC. It encodes CASRFGQGVYGYTF.